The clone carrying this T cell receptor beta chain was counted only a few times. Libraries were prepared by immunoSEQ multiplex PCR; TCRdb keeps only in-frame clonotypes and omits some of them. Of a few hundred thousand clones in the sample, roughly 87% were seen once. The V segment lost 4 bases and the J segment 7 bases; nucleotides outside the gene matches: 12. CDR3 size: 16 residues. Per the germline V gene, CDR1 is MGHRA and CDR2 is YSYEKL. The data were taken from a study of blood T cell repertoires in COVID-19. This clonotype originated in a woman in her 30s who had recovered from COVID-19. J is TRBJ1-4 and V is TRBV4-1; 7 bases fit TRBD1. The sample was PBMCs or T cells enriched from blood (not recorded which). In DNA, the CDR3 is TGCGCCAGCAGCCTCCAACCCAACAGGGGTAGTGAAAAACTGTTTTTT. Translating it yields CASSLQPNRGSEKLFF.